The sequence of this TCR beta chain was determined in a study of cytomegalovirus exposure and HLA in healthy donors. Overall study findings and caveats: TCR beta sequences reportedly predicted the HLA-A and HLA-B alleles of most subjects accurately.

The CDR3 covers 15 residues. Deletions cut 4 bases from V and 1 base from J, with 11 bases between. Germline values: CDR1 KGHSH, CDR2 LQKENI. As for this clone: Its antigen is not identified.

This PCR relied on a set of 60 Vbeta primers and 13 Jbeta primers. TCRdb's table, derived via immunoSEQ multiplex PCR, lists solely in-frame clones and lacks some. Of 210,000 or so clones in the sample, approximately 83% were seen once. The chain carries TRBV18 and TRBJ1-3; tentatively, D is TRBD1 (6 bases). Sequenced: PBMCs. The receptor was derived from a woman between 45 and 60 years old in good health and CMV-seropositive. The CDR3 DNA follows: TGTGCCAGCTCACTCAACAGGGAGTCTGGAAACACCATATATTTT. This codes for CASSLNRESGNTIYF.